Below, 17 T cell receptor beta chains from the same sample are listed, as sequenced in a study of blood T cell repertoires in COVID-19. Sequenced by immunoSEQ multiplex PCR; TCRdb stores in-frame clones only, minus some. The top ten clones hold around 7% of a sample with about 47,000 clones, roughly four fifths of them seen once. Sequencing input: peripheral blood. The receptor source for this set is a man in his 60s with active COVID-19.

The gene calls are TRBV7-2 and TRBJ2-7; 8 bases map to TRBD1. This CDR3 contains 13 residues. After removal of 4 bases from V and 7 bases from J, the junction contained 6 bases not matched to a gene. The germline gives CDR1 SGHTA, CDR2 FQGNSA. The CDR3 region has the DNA TGTGCCAGCAGCTCGACAGGGGCGGGGGAGCAGTACTTC. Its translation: CASSSTGAGEQYF.

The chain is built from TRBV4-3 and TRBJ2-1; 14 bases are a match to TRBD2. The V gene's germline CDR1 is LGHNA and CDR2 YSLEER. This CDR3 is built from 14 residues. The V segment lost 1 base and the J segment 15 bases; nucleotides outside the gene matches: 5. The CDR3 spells CASSQVGLAGGLFF. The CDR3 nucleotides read TGCGCCAGCAGCCAAGTTGGACTAGCGGGGGGTCTGTTCTTC.

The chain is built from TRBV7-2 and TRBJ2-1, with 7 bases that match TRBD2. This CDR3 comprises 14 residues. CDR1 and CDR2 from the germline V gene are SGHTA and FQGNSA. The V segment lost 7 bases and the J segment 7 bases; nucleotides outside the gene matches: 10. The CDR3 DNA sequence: TGTGCCAGCAACCCAGGACTAGAGAATAATGAGCAGTTCTTC. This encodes CASNPGLENNEQFF.

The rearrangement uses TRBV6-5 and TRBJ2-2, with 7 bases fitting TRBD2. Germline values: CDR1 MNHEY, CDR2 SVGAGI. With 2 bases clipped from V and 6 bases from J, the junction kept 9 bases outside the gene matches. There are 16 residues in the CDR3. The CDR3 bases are TGTGCCAGCAGTTACGCGGTCGAGCGGGACCCCGGGGAGCTGTTTTTT. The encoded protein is CASSYAVERDPGELFF.

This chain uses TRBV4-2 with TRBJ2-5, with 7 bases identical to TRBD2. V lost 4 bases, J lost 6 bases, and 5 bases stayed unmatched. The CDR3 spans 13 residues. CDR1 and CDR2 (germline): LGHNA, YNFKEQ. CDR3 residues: CASSRGGGQTQYF. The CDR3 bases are TGTGCCAGCAGCCGGGGGGGAGGGCAGACCCAGTACTTC.

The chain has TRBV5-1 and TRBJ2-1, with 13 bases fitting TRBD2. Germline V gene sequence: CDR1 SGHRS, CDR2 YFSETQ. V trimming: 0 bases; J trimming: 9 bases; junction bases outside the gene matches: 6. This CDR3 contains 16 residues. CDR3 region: CASSLGSGTSGVEQFF. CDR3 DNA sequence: TGCGCCAGCAGCTTGGGGTCCGGGACTAGCGGGGTTGAGCAGTTCTTC.

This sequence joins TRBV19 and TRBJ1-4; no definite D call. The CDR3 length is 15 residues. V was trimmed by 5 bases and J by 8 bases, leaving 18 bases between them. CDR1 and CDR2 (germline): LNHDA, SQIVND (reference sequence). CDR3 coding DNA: TGTGCCAGTAGTCTCGGCGACGGGGTAGGGGAAAAACTGTTTTTT. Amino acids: CASSLGDGVGEKLFF.

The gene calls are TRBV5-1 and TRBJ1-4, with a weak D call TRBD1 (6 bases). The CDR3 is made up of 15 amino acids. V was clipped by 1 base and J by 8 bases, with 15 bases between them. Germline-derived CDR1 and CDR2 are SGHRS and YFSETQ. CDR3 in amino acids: CASSLWAGEGEKLFF. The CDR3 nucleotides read TGCGCCAGCAGCTTGTGGGCAGGGGAAGGCGAAAAACTGTTTTTT.

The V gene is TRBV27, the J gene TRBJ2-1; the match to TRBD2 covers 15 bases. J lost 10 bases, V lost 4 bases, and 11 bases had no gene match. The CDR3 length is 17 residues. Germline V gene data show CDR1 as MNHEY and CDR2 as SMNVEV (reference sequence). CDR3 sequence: CASSSKRTSGGAREQFF. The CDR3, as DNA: TGTGCCAGCAGTTCTAAAAGGACTAGCGGGGGGGCACGGGAGCAGTTCTTC.

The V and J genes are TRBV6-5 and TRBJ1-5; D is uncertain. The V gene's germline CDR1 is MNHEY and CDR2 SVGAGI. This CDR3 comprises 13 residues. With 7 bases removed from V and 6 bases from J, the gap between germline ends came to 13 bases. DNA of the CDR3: TGTGCCAGCAACTCTAGGCGGGGTCAGCCCCAGCATTTT. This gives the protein CASNSRRGQPQHF.

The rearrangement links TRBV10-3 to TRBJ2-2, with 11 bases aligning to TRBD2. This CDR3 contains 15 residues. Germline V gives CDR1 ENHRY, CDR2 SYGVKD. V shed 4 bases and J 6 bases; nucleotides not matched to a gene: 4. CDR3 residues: CAISGSGLAAGELFF. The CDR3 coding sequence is TGTGCCATCAGTGGATCGGGACTAGCGGCCGGGGAGCTGTTTTTT.

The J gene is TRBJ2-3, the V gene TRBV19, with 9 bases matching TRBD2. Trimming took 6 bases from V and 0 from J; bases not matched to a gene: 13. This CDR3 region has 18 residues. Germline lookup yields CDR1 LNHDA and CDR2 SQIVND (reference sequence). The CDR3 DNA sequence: TGTGCCAGTAGCCCTGGCCCGGGACTAGCACTTAGCACAGATACGCAGTATTTT. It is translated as CASSPGPGLALSTDTQYF.

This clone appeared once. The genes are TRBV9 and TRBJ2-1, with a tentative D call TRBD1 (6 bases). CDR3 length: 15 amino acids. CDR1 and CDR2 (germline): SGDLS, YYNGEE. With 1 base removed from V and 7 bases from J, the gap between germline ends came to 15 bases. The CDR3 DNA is TGTGCCAGCAGCGTACAGGGGCTAGCTGCGAATGAGCAGTTCTTC. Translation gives CASSVQGLAANEQFF. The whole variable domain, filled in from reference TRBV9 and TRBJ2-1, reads DSGVTQTPKHLITATGQRVTLRCSPRSGDLSVYWYQQSLDQGLQFLIQYYNGEERAKGNILERFSAQQFPDLHSELNLSSLELGDSALYFCASSVQGLAANEQFFGPGTRLTVL.

The CDR3 nucleotides read TGTGCCAGTAGTATCGGTGGACTAGCTTACAATGAGCAGTTCTTC. Encoded protein: CASSIGGLAYNEQFF. The V gene is TRBV19, the J gene TRBJ2-1; 8 bases map to TRBD2. Germline lookup yields CDR1 LNHDA and CDR2 SQIVND (reference sequence). CDR3 length: 15 residues. J was trimmed by 4 bases and V by 3 bases; bases with no gene match: 5.

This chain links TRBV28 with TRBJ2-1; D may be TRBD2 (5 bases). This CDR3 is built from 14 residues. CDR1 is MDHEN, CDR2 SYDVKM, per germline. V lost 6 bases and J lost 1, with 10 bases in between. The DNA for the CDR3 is TGTGCCAGCAGGAGCGGTGAGTCCTACAATGAGCAGTTCTTC. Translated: CASRSGESYNEQFF. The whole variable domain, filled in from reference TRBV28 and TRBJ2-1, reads DVKVTQSSRYLVKRTGEKVFLECVQDMDHENMFWYRQDPGLGLRLIYFSYDVKMKEKGDIPEGYSVSREKKERFSLILESASTNQTSMYLCASRSGESYNEQFFGPGTRLTVL.

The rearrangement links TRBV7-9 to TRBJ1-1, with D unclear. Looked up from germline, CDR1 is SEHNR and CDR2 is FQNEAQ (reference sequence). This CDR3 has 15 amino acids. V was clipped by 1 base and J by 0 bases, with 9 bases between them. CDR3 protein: CASSLVAGMNTEAFF. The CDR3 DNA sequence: TGTGCCAGCAGCTTAGTGGCGGGCATGAACACTGAAGCTTTCTTT.

In DNA, the CDR3 is TGTGCCAGCAGTGAAGCGGCCTCCTGGTACGAGCAGTACTTC. Translated, it gives CASSEAASWYEQYF. The chain combines TRBV2 with TRBJ2-7; D unclear. The V end lost 0 bases, the J end lost 4 bases, and 10 bases lay between the germline ends. Per the germline V gene, CDR1 is SNHLY and CDR2 is FYNNEI. This CDR3 has 14 amino acids.